What follows describes a single T cell receptor beta chain. This sample was taken from a study of blood T cell repertoires in COVID-19. V lost 4 bases, J lost 2 bases, and 9 bases stayed unmatched. CDR1 MDHEN and CDR2 SYDVKM come from the germline V gene. This CDR3 is 16 amino acids long. Data came from immunoSEQ multiplex PCR; TCRdb stores just in-frame clones and leaves some out. This table holds some 390,000 clones, roughly 86% found once. V gene TRBV28 combines with J gene TRBJ2-3; 7 positions match TRBD1. Sequencing input: PBMCs or T cells enriched from blood (not recorded which). The TCR originated in a young woman who had recovered from COVID-19. CDR3 nucleotides: TGTGCCAGCAGTTCTCGGACAGGAGCCTACACAGATACGCAGTATTTT. Translation gives CASSSRTGAYTDTQYF.